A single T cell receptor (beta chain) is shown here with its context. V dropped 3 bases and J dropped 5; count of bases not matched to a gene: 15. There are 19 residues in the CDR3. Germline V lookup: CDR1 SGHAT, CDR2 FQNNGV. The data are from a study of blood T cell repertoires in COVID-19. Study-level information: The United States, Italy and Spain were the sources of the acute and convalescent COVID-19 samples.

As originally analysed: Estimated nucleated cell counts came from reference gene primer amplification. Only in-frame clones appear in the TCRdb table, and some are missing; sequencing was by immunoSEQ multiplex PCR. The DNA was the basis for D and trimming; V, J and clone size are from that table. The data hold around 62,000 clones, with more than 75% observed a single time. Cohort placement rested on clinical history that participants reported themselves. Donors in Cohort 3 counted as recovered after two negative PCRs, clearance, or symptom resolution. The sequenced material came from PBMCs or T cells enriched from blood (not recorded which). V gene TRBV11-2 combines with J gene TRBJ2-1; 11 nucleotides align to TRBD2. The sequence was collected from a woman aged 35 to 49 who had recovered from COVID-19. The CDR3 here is CASSFAFSGGGLRDNEQFF. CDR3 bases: TGTGCCAGCAGCTTCGCCTTTAGCGGGGGGGGGTTAAGGGACAATGAGCAGTTCTTC.